This T cell receptor beta chain was observed in a study of sequential checkpoint blockade in melanoma. The wider study: Arm A got nivolumab then ipilimumab; arm B the reverse, 1:1.

TCRdb keeps only in-frame clones here, not all; method: immunoSEQ multiplex PCR. The repertoire consists of 20,000 or so clones, with 65% to 85% occurring once and the leading ten covering about 38%. This clone was counted between two and nine times. Sample treatment: randomized to nivolumab then ipilimumab (arm A) or the reverse (arm B). No patient had prior DNA-damaging chemotherapy. The clonotype comes from a human donor with melanoma. Sequenced here: CD8+ T cells sorted from blood (inferred from file names), sampled from a patient given nivolumab and ipilimumab in sequence.

The CDR3 coding sequence is TGTGCCAGCAGCTCCCGCCCTGGCGGGAGGTCGTACGAGCAGTACTTC. Amino acid sequence: CASSSRPGGRSYEQYF. The V gene is TRBV7-9, the J gene TRBJ2-7; the match to TRBD2 covers 8 bases. The V gene end was trimmed by 4 bases and the J gene end by 4 bases; junction bases not matched to a gene: 12. Germline V gene data show CDR1 as SEHNR and CDR2 as FQNEAQ (reference sequence). This CDR3 contains 16 residues. The full variable domain, completed using reference TRBV7-9 and TRBJ2-7, is DTGVSQNPRHKITKRGQNVTFRCDPISEHNRLYWYRQTLGQGPEFLTYFQNEAQLEKSRLLSDRFSAERPKGSFSTLEIQRTEQGDSAMYLCASSSRPGGRSYEQYFGPGTRLTVT.